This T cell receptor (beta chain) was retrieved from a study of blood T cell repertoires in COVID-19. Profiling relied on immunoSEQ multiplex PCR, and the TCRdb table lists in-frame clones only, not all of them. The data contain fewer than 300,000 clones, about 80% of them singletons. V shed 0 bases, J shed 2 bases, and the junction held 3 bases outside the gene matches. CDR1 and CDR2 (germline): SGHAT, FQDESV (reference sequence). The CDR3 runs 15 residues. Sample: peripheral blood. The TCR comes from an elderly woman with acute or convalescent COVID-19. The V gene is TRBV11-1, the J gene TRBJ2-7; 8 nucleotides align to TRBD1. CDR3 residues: CASSLAPQGAYEQYF. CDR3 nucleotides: TGTGCCAGCAGCTTAGCGCCACAGGGGGCCTACGAGCAGTACTTC.